The sequence of this T cell receptor (beta chain) was determined in a study of shared clonotypes between healthy human individuals. On the study more broadly: Per-donor plates numbered three CD4 naive, three CD4 memory, two CD8 naive and one CD8 memory.

The ends were cut back, 0 bases at V and 1 base at J, with 13 bases in the middle. This CDR3 region has 16 residues. Germline V CDR1 and CDR2: SGHRS, YFSETQ. Researchers partitioned CD4+ cells into CD45RA+ naive and CD45RA-negative memory subsets. Measured with immunoSEQ multiplex PCR; TCRdb has only the in-frame clones, and not every one. The sample has approximately 2.4 million clones; approximately 94% are singletons. Worth noting for this clone: Antigen unknown.

Broader study findings: Clonotypes shared by all four donors outscored non-shared clonotypes in generation probability.

The TCR sequence derives from a man between 18 and 35 years old in good health. The sample consisted of naive CD4+ T cells sorted from blood. As to subset: CD45RA+ positively selected. The rearrangement links TRBV5-1 to TRBJ2-5; no firm D call. The CDR3 loop reads CASSLGPLGFQETQYF. CDR3 in DNA: TGCGCCAGCAGCTTGGGCCCGTTAGGGTTCCAAGAGACCCAGTACTTC.